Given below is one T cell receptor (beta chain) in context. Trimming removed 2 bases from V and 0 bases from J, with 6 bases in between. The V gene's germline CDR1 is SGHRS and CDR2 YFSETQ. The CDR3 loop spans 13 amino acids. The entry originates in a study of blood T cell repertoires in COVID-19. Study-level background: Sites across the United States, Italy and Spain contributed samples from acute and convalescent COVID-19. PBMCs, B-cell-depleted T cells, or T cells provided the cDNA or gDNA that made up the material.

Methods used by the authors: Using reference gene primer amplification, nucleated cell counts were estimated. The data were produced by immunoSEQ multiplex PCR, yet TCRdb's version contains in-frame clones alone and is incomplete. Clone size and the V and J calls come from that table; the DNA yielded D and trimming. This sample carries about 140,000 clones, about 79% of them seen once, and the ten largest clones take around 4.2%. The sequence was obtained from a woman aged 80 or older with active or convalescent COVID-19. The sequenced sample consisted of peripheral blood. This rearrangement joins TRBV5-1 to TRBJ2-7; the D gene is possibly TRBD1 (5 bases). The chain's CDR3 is CASSFDSSYEQYF. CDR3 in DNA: TGCGCCAGCAGCTTCGACAGCTCCTACGAGCAGTACTTC.